Shown below are 18 T cell receptor beta chains from a single sample sequenced in a study of shared clonotypes between healthy human individuals. Some clones are missing from TCRdb's copy, which holds only in-frame ones; the method was immunoSEQ multiplex PCR. This sample has some 2,400,000 clones, with 90% to 97% found just once. Specimen: naive CD4+ T cells sorted from blood. Subset specified: CD45RA+ positively selected. The source of these receptors is a man aged 18 to 30 in good health.

The chain is built from TRBV19 and TRBJ1-4; 10 nucleotides match TRBD1. Losses at the gene ends were 4 bases for V and 8 bases for J; bases not matched to a gene: 4. Germline V gene data show CDR1 as LNHDA and CDR2 as SQIVND (reference sequence). This CDR3 has 14 amino acids. CDR3 coding DNA: TGTGCCAGTAGTAGGGACAGGGGTTACGAAAAACTGTTTTTT. It encodes CASSRDRGYEKLFF. Based on the CDR3 plus reference TRBV19 and TRBJ1-4, the full variable domain is DGGITQSPKYLFRKEGQNVTLSCEQNLNHDAMYWYRQDPGQGLRLIYYSQIVNDFQKGDIAEGYSVSREKKESFPLTVTSAQKNPTAFYLCASSRDRGYEKLFFGSGTQLSVL.

The chain uses TRBV28 and TRBJ1-6; D unclear. The V end was cut by 5 bases, the J end by 9 bases, with 17 bases between. The CDR3 is 15 amino acids. CDR1 is MDHEN and CDR2 is SYDVKM in the germline V gene. CDR3 coding DNA: TGTGCCAGCAGTCCCCATTCCGATTTGGGTTCACCCCTCCACTTT. Its translation is CASSPHSDLGSPLHF.

The chain uses TRBV28 and TRBJ1-3, with 8 bases lining up with TRBD1. With 6 bases clipped from V and 1 base from J, the junction kept 8 bases outside the gene matches. Germline CDR1 and CDR2: MDHEN and SYDVKM. This CDR3 region has 16 residues. The CDR3 is CASREDRDLSGNTIYF. The CDR3 DNA reads as TGTGCCAGCAGAGAGGACAGGGACCTATCTGGAAACACCATATATTTT.

The chain has TRBV6-5 and TRBJ1-4; D is possibly TRBD1 (5 bases). The length of the CDR3 is 14 residues. Per germline, CDR1 MNHEY and CDR2 SVGAGI. Trimming pared 5 bases from V and 4 bases from J, leaving 11 bases between. In DNA form, the CDR3 reads TGTGCCAGCAGTGAGAGACAGCTTAATGAAAAACTGTTTTTT. As protein: CASSERQLNEKLFF.

Comment on this clone: The sample has other DNA sequences that encode this CDR3 too. The chain links TRBV9 to TRBJ1-4, with D possibly matching TRBD1 (5 bases). The V end lost 0 bases, the J end lost 3 bases, and 9 bases lay between the germline ends. The CDR3 spans 15 residues. Germline CDR1 is SGDLS and CDR2 is YYNGEE. The CDR3 spells CASSVGDGPNEKLFF. CDR3 DNA sequence: TGTGCCAGCAGCGTAGGGGACGGTCCTAATGAAAAACTGTTTTTT.

The rearrangement joins TRBV18 to TRBJ1-1, with D possibly matching TRBD1 (5 bases). This CDR3 has 14 residues. The germline V gene encodes CDR1 KGHSH and CDR2 LQKENI. V was pared by 4 bases and J by 5 bases, with 14 bases between. CDR3 in amino acids: CASSLGVGMTEAFF. In DNA, the CDR3 is TGTGCCAGCTCACTGGGGGTGGGTATGACTGAAGCTTTCTTT.

The chain links TRBV27 to TRBJ2-7; TRBD2 matches 12 bases. After removal of 4 bases from V and 3 bases from J, the junction contained 16 bases not matched to a gene. This CDR3 has 19 amino acids. Germline CDR1 MNHEY, CDR2 SMNVEV (reference sequence). The CDR3 loop is CASSSHPRLAGVSDYEQYF. DNA of the CDR3: TGTGCCAGCAGTTCCCACCCCAGACTAGCGGGAGTCTCGGACTACGAGCAGTACTTC.

J is TRBJ1-2 and V is TRBV18; D gene unclear. Per the germline V gene, CDR1 is KGHSH and CDR2 is LQKENI. The CDR3 loop spans 14 amino acids. V was trimmed by 2 bases and J by 6 bases, leaving 13 bases between them. The DNA of the CDR3 is TGTGCCAGCTCACCAAACAGACTTCCCGATGGCTACACCTTC. Encoded protein: CASSPNRLPDGYTF.

This chain joins TRBV2 and TRBJ2-1; either TRBD1 or TRBD2 may fit D (5 bases each). The CDR3 covers 14 residues. Looked up from germline, CDR1 is SNHLY and CDR2 is FYNNEI. Trimming took 4 bases from V and 4 from J, leaving 11 bases between them. The CDR3: CASSGLGAYNEQFF. In nucleotides, the CDR3 is TGTGCCAGCAGTGGACTCGGGGCATACAATGAGCAGTTCTTC.

The rearrangement joins TRBV27 to TRBJ2-6, with 8 nucleotides matching TRBD1. The junction had 7 bases not matched to a gene; V was cut back by 0 bases and J by 3 bases. CDR3 length: 18 residues. The germline CDR1 and CDR2 sequences are MNHEY and SMNVEV (reference sequence). The CDR3 loop reads CASSLSTRGQNGANVLTF. The CDR3 bases are TGTGCCAGCAGTTTATCTACCAGGGGGCAGAATGGGGCCAACGTCCTGACTTTC.

This clone was recorded only once. The V call is TRBV10-3, the J call TRBJ2-1, with 12 bases fitting TRBD2. Germline CDR1 and CDR2: ENHRY and SYGVKD. The CDR3 has 14 amino acids. The V gene end was trimmed by 7 bases and the J gene end by 10 bases; junction bases not matched to a gene: 8. The DNA of the CDR3 is TGTGCCATCACACCGGGACTAGCGGGTAAGGAGCAGTTCTTC. Translation: CAITPGLAGKEQFF.

Concerning this clone itself: One end of the junction does not line up with germline, which may come from a read error. This chain joins TRBV5-1 and TRBJ2-3; D is possibly TRBD1 (5 bases). There are 15 residues in the CDR3. The V gene's germline CDR1 is SGHRS and CDR2 YFSETQ. The CDR3 sequence is CASSLVTASTDTQYF. The CDR3 DNA is TGCGCCAGCAGTTTGGTGACAGCTAGCACAGATACGCAGTATTTT.

This clone has a single count. CDR3 sequence: CASAKGTGGLIEAFF. CDR3 nucleotide sequence: TGTGCCAGCGCGAAAGGGACAGGGGGGCTTATTGAAGCTTTCTTT. The chain links TRBV6-6 to TRBJ1-1; TRBD1 matches 11 bases. V was clipped by 8 bases and J by 7 bases; unmatched bases: 12. This CDR3 spans 15 amino acids. Germline-derived CDR1 and CDR2 are MNHNY and SVGAGI (reference sequence).

The V call is TRBV9, the J call TRBJ2-2; a weak D match, TRBD1 (6 bases). Germline loops: CDR1 SGDLS, CDR2 YYNGEE. Deletions cut 1 base from V and 9 bases from J, with 13 bases between. The CDR3 totals 14 residues. The DNA for the CDR3 is TGTGCCAGCAGCGTACCCGACAGGTCGAGGGAGCTGTTTTTT. Encoded protein: CASSVPDRSRELFF.

The V and J genes are TRBV6-6 and TRBJ1-5, with 7 positions matching TRBD1. The CDR3 runs to 15 residues. The V segment lost 2 bases and the J segment 10 bases; nucleotides outside the gene matches: 11. Per the germline V gene, CDR1 is MNHNY and CDR2 is SVGAGI (reference sequence). The CDR3 region is CASSYRQGVEGPQHF. CDR3 nucleotides: TGTGCCAGCAGTTACAGACAGGGCGTGGAAGGACCCCAGCATTTT.

The chain is built from TRBV5-1 and TRBJ2-3; TRBD2 agrees at 16 bases. The CDR3 totals 18 residues. Germline V gene data show CDR1 as SGHRS and CDR2 as YFSETQ. V shed 4 bases and J 6 bases; nucleotides not matched to a gene: 11. Written as DNA, the CDR3 is TGCGCCAGCAGCAGTCCCGGGACTAGCGGGAGGGCGTCGGATACGCAGTATTTT. Translated: CASSSPGTSGRASDTQYF.

The chain uses TRBV6-5 and TRBJ2-7; D is possibly TRBD2 (6 bases). The CDR3 is 16 residues long. The germline V gene has CDR1 MNHEY and CDR2 SVGAGI. V lost 0 bases, J lost 0 bases, and 12 bases lay in between. In DNA, the CDR3 is TGTGCCAGCAGTTACTCCGTGGGAGGCCCCTCCTACGAGCAGTACTTC. Translation gives CASSYSVGGPSYEQYF.

The chain joins TRBV11-3 to TRBJ2-3; possibly TRBD1 for D (6 bases). The V end was cut by 5 bases, the J end by 2 bases, with 11 bases between. Germline V gives CDR1 SGHNT, CDR2 YENEEA. CDR3 size: 14 residues. The CDR3 region is CASSRDRPTDTQYF. CDR3 nucleotides: TGTGCCAGCAGCCGCGACAGGCCCACAGATACGCAGTATTTT.